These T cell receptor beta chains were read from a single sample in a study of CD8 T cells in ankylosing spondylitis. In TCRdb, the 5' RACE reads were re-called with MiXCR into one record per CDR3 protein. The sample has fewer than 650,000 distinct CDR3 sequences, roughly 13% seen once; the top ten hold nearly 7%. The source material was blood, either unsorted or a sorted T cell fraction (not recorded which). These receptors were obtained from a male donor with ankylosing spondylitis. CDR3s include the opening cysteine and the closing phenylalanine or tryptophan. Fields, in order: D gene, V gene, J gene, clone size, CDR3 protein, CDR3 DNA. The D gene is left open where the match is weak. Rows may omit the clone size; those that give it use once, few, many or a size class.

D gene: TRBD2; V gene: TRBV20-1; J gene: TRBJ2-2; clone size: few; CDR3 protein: CSATLAGGSGELFF; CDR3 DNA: TGCAGTGCTACACTAGCGGGAGGCTCCGGGGAGCTGTTTTTT
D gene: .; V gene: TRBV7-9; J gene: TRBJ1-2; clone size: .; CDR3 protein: CASSSEIGQSRNYGYTF; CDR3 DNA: TGTGCCAGCAGCTCCGAGATTGGACAGAGCCGGAACTATGGCTACACCTTC
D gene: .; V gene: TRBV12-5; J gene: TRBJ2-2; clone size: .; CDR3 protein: CASGLPTGLGGAGELFF; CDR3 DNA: TGTGCTAGTGGTTTGCCAACCGGCTTAGGGGGTGCCGGGGAGCTGTTTTTT
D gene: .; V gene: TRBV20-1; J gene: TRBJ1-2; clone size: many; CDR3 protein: CSARVDPNYGYTF; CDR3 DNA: TGCAGTGCTAGAGTGGACCCTAACTATGGCTACACCTTC
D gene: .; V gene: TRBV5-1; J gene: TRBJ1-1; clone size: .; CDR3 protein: CASSPWGGLGYNTEAFF; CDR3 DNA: TGCGCCAGCAGCCCCTGGGGTGGGCTAGGGTATAACACTGAAGCTTTCTTT
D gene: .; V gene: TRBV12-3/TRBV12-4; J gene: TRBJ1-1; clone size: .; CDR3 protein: CASTLMGSTEAFF; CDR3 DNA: TGTGCCAGCACCCTAATGGGGTCCACTGAAGCTTTCTTT
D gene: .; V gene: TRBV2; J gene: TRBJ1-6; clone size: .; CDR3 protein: CASSGEPGASPLHF; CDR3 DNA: TGTGCCAGCAGTGGCGAACCGGGGGCCTCTCCCCTCCACTTT
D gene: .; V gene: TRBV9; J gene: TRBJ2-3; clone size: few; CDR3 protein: CASSPRGVGQGTDTQYF; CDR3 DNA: TGTGCCAGCAGCCCCAGAGGGGTCGGGCAGGGCACAGATACGCAGTATTTT
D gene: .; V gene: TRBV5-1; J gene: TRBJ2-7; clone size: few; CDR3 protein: CASSPVGSYEQYF; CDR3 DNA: TGCGCCAGCAGCCCTGTCGGCTCCTACGAGCAGTACTTC
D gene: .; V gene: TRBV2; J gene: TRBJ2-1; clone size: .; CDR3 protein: CASRPGLGLANEQFF; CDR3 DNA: TGTGCCAGCAGACCCGGACTGGGTTTAGCGAATGAGCAGTTCTTC
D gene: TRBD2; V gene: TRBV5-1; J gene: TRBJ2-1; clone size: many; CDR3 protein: CASSSRTSGRRRDTYNEQFF; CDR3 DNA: TGCGCCAGCAGCTCCCGGACTAGCGGGAGGCGAAGAGACACCTACAATGAGCAGTTCTTC
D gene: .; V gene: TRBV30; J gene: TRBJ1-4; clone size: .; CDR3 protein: CAWSGPGRRNEKLFF; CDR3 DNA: TGTGCCTGGAGTGGCCCGGGACGGAGAAATGAAAAACTGTTTTTT
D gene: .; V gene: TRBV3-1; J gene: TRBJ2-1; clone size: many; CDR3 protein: CASSQARSLGYNEQFF; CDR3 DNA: TGTGCCAGCAGCCAAGCTCGGTCCCTAGGCTACAATGAGCAGTTCTTC
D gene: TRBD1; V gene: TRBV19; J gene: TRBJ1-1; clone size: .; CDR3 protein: CASTMDRGSQAFF; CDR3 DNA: TGTGCCAGTACAATGGACAGGGGATCGCAAGCTTTCTTT
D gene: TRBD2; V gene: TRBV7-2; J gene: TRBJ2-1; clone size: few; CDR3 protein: CASSLEWTSGSNEQFF; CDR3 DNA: TGTGCCAGCAGCTTAGAATGGACTAGCGGGAGCAATGAGCAGTTCTTC
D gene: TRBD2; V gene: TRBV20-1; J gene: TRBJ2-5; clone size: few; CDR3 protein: CSARDLNLAVQETQYF; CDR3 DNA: TGCAGTGCTAGAGATCTGAACCTAGCGGTGCAAGAGACCCAGTACTTC
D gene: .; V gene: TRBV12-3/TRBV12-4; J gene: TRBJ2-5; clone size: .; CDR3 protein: CASTRTPVETQYF; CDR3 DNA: TGTGCCAGCACCCGGACACCCGTGGAGACCCAGTACTTC
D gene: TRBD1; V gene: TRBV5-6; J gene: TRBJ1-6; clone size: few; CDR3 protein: CASSLGTGNSPLHF; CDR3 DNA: TGTGCCAGCAGCCTCGGGACAGGCAATTCACCCCTCCACTTT
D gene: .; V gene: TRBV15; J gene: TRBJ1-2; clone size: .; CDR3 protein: CATSRDWEFSGYTF; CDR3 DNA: TGTGCCACCAGCAGAGATTGGGAGTTTAGTGGCTACACCTTC
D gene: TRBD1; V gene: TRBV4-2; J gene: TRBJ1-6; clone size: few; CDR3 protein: CASSRSPGQGNNSPLHF; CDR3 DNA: TGTGCCAGCAGCCGATCCCCGGGACAGGGTAATAATTCACCCCTCCACTTT
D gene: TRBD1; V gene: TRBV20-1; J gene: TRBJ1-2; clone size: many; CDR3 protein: CSAPDRGRRNYGYTF; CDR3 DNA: TGCAGTGCTCCAGACAGGGGGCGCAGGAACTATGGCTACACCTTC
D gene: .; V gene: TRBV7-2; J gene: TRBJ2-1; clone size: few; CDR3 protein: CASRLAGHNEQFF; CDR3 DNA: TGTGCCAGTCGCCTAGCAGGGCACAATGAGCAGTTCTTC
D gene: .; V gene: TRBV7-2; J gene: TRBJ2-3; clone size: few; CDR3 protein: CASSAPSTDTQYF; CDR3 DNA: TGTGCCAGCAGCGCCCCTAGCACAGATACGCAGTATTTT
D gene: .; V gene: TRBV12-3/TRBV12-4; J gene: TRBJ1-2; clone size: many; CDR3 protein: CASSPSNYGYTF; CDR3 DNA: TGTGCCAGCAGTCCCTCTAACTATGGCTACACCTTC
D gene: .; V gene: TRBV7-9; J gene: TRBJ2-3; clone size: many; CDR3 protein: CASSLSLDRRTDTQYF; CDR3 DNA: TGTGCCAGCAGCTTATCGCTAGACCGCCGTACAGATACGCAGTATTTT
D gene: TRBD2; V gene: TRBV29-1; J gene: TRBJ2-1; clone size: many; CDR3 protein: CSVDLLAGAYNEQFF; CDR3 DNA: TGCAGCGTTGACCTACTAGCGGGAGCATACAATGAGCAGTTCTTC